Below, 32 T cell receptor beta chains from the same sample are listed, as sequenced in a study of beta chain features in type 1 diabetes. Since all of the isolated RNA was reverse transcribed, expressed TCRB transcripts were what got sequenced. The table came from immunoSEQ multiplex PCR; TCRdb's copy has only in-frame clones and leaves some out. The data show about 170,000 clones, 6.5% to 9.5% seen once. General observations from the study: All four CD4+ subsets from Type 1 diabetes patients carried moderately but significantly shorter TCRB CDR3s.

For these TCRs, the target antigens are not known. Sequencing used central memory CD4+ T cells from blood. Every receptor here comes from a woman aged 35 to 49 with type 1 diabetes.

This clone turned up a few times. The J gene is TRBJ1-2, the V gene TRBV5-1; the D gene is possibly TRBD1 (6 bases). Trimming took off 3 bases at V and 4 bases at J, with 16 bases between the two ends. The CDR3 has 15 residues. The germline gives CDR1 SGHRS, CDR2 YFSETQ. Here the CDR3 reads CASSSASGGRYGYTF. The CDR3 nucleotides read TGCGCCAGCAGCTCCGCGTCGGGGGGCCGCTATGGCTACACCTTC.

The sample holds a few counts of this clone. V gene TRBV9 combines with J gene TRBJ1-5; perhaps TRBD1 as D (6 bases). V lost 0 bases and J 7 bases, leaving 14 bases between the germline ends. This CDR3 is 15 amino acids long. Looked up from germline, CDR1 is SGDLS and CDR2 is YYNGEE. CDR3 protein: CASSVDGQGSQPQHF. DNA for the CDR3: TGTGCCAGCAGCGTAGATGGGCAGGGGAGCCAGCCCCAGCATTTT.

This clone occurred a few times. The J gene is TRBJ1-5, the V gene TRBV6-1; weak D call: TRBD1 (5 bases). The germline CDR1 and CDR2 sequences are MNHNS and SASEGT. The CDR3 totals 14 residues. Trimming left V 9 bases short and J 4 bases short, with 16 bases between. The DNA for the CDR3 is TGTGCCAGTTCGCCAGGGTTGGGAAATCAGCCCCAGCATTTT. Translation gives CASSPGLGNQPQHF.

This clone was picked up a small number of times. The chain combines TRBV7-2 with TRBJ2-3; D not certain. V was trimmed by 4 bases and J by 0 bases, leaving 8 bases between them. The CDR3 is made up of 14 amino acids. Looked up from germline, CDR1 is SGHTA and CDR2 is FQGNSA. CDR3 nucleotide sequence: TGTGCCAGCAGCTCCCCTCCTAGCACAGATACGCAGTATTTT. As protein: CASSSPPSTDTQYF. The full variable domain, completed using reference TRBV7-2 and TRBJ2-3, is GAGVSQSPSNKVTEKGKDVELRCDPISGHTALYWYRQSLGQGLEFLIYFQGNSAPDKSGLPSDRFSAERTGGSVSTLTIQRTQQEDSAVYLCASSSPPSTDTQYFGPGTRLTVL.

The rearrangement joins TRBV5-6 to TRBJ1-6; 8 nucleotides align to TRBD1. Germline CDR1 SGHDT, CDR2 YYEEEE. The CDR3 is 14 amino acids. The trim removed 4 bases at V and 7 bases at J, leaving 4 bases unmatched. CDR3 bases: TGTGCCAGCAGCCTCCGGGACAGGAATTCACCCCTCCACTTT. This sequence encodes CASSLRDRNSPLHF. Based on the CDR3 plus reference TRBV5-6 and TRBJ1-6, the full variable domain is DAGVTQSPTHLIKTRGQQVTLRCSPKSGHDTVSWYQQALGQGPQFIFQYYEEEERQRGNFPDRFSGHQFPNYSSELNVNALLLGDSALYLCASSLRDRNSPLHFGNGTRLTVT.

This clone has only a few counts. The chain is built from TRBV7-8 and TRBJ1-4; D remains ambiguous. The germline V gene has CDR1 SGHVS and CDR2 FQNEAQ. The V end was cut by 5 bases, the J end by 1 base, with 14 bases between. The CDR3 sequence is 16 residues long. Written as DNA, the CDR3 is TGTGCCAGCAGCCGAGGTGACGGTCGAACTAATGAAAAACTGTTTTTT. Translated, it gives CASSRGDGRTNEKLFF.

The J gene is TRBJ1-5, the V gene TRBV27; TRBD1 might be the D (5 bases). CDR1 is MNHEY and CDR2 is SMNVEV in the germline V gene (reference sequence). This CDR3 is built from 16 residues. V was trimmed by 6 bases and J by 5 bases, leaving 20 bases between them. The CDR3 region has the DNA TGTGCCAGCAGCCTGTCACGGGGGGGTGGGGATCAGCCCCAGCATTTT. Amino acid sequence: CASSLSRGGGDQPQHF.

This rearrangement joins TRBV4-2 to TRBJ1-2; no firm D call. This CDR3 spans 15 amino acids. The V end was cut by 3 bases, the J end by 5 bases, with 16 bases between. Per germline, CDR1 LGHNA and CDR2 YNFKEQ. In DNA, the CDR3 is TGTGCCAGCAGCCATGGCGGGTCCCAGGAGTATGGCTACACCTTC. This sequence encodes CASSHGGSQEYGYTF.

In this sample, this clone turned up a few times. The rearrangement links TRBV5-4 to TRBJ1-6; the match to TRBD1 covers 9 bases. Germline trimming cut 4 bases from V and 10 bases from J; bases unmatched to any gene: 12. This CDR3 is built from 16 residues. Germline CDR1 is SGHNT and CDR2 is YYREEE (reference sequence). Here the CDR3 DNA reads TGTGCCAGCAGCCCTGGACAGGGGAGAGTACAATCACCCCTCCACTTT. Encoded protein: CASSPGQGRVQSPLHF.

The V call is TRBV5-1, the J call TRBJ2-3; 14 bases match TRBD2. This CDR3 is 15 amino acids long. The trim removed 4 bases at V and 4 bases at J, leaving 2 bases unmatched. Germline-derived CDR1 and CDR2 are SGHRS and YFSETQ. CDR3 region: CASSLGLAGADTQYF. The CDR3 bases are TGCGCCAGCAGCCTGGGACTAGCGGGAGCAGATACGCAGTATTTT.

The gene calls are TRBV20-1 and TRBJ2-5; no reliable D call. V shed 4 bases and J shed 5 bases, with 8 bases lying between them. The CDR3 has 11 residues. Germline-derived CDR1 and CDR2 are DFQATT and SNEGSKA (reference sequence). CDR3 in amino acids: CSANPGETQYF. The CDR3 region has the DNA TGCAGTGCTAACCCCGGGGAGACCCAGTACTTC.

Turning to this clone: The same CDR3 is also encoded by other DNA sequences in this sample. J is TRBJ2-1 and V is TRBV20-1; D call uncertain. CDR1 DFQATT and CDR2 SNEGSKA come from the germline V gene (reference sequence). V dropped 6 bases and J dropped 4 bases, with 4 bases sitting between them. The CDR3 spans 10 residues. The CDR3 DNA is TGCAGTGCCGTGTACAATGAGCAGTTCTTC. It translates to CSAVYNEQFF.

About this clone: This sample includes further DNA sequences coding for the same CDR3. The CDR3 nucleotides are TGTGCCAGCAGTCCAGGTGGTATGAACACTGAAGCTTTCTTT. Amino acid sequence: CASSPGGMNTEAFF. The V call is TRBV28, the J call TRBJ1-1, with D hard to call. Germline lookup yields CDR1 MDHEN and CDR2 SYDVKM. Trimming removed 5 bases at V and 0 bases at J, with 10 bases between. The CDR3 length is 14 residues.

This clone has ten or more counts. The V and J genes are TRBV28 and TRBJ2-1; possibly TRBD2 for D (5 bases). In germline, CDR1 is MDHEN, CDR2 SYDVKM. The V end lost 5 bases, the J end lost 7 bases, and 6 bases lay between the germline ends. The CDR3 spans 11 residues. CDR3 loop: CASSRRNEQFF. The DNA of the CDR3 is TGTGCCAGCAGTCGGAGGAATGAGCAGTTCTTC.

This clone was found a few times. This rearrangement joins TRBV29-1 to TRBJ2-5, with a weak D call TRBD2 (7 bases). The CDR3 has 16 amino acids. Per the germline V gene, CDR1 is SQVTM and CDR2 is ANQGSEA. Trimming removed 6 bases at V and 5 bases at J, with 25 bases between. This CDR3 reads CSVYSLEGGPGETQYF. The CDR3 DNA is TGCAGCGTCTACTCGTTAGAGGGGGGGCCAGGGGAGACCCAGTACTTC.

The V call is TRBV19, the J call TRBJ1-2; 7 bases line up with TRBD1. Germline V gene lookup returns CDR1 LNHDA and CDR2 SQIVND (reference sequence). The ends lost 5 bases at V and 0 bases at J; junction bases unmatched: 3. This CDR3 has 14 residues. The CDR3 region is CASSPGTANYGYTF. Here the CDR3 DNA reads TGTGCCAGTAGTCCCGGGACAGCTAACTATGGCTACACCTTC.

The chain has TRBV18 and TRBJ2-5; 7 bases agree with TRBD2. This CDR3 is built from 16 residues. In germline, CDR1 is KGHSH, CDR2 LQKENI. V lost 2 bases and J lost 5; bases outside the gene matches: 11. The CDR3 sequence: CASSPTAGEGLETQYF. The DNA for the CDR3 is TGTGCCAGCTCACCAACGGCGGGAGAAGGTCTGGAGACCCAGTACTTC.

The rearrangement joins TRBV19 to TRBJ2-5; 8 bases match TRBD1. V lost 5 bases, J lost 5 bases, and 4 bases stayed unmatched. This CDR3 comprises 13 residues. From germline, CDR1 is LNHDA and CDR2 SQIVND (reference sequence). The CDR3 DNA reads TGTGCCAGTAGTTCGGACAGGGCCGAGACCCAGTACTTC. It encodes CASSSDRAETQYF.

This CDR3 is CASSLVRLAGGRMDEQFF. In DNA, the CDR3 is TGTGCCAGCAGCTTAGTACGACTAGCGGGAGGACGGATGGATGAGCAGTTCTTC. The rearrangement links TRBV7-2 to TRBJ2-1, with 13 bases that match TRBD2. V shed 1 base, J shed 8 bases, and the junction held 11 bases outside the gene matches. The CDR3 length is 18 residues. Germline V gives CDR1 SGHTA, CDR2 FQGNSA.

The chain recombines TRBV7-8 with TRBJ2-3; D ambiguous. V lost 5 bases and J lost 0, with 12 bases in between. Germline V gives CDR1 SGHVS, CDR2 FQNEAQ. The CDR3 is 15 residues long. CDR3 DNA sequence: TGTGCCAGCAGCCCTAGAGGTTACAGCACAGATACGCAGTATTTT. It yields the protein CASSPRGYSTDTQYF.

This clone was picked up many times. The chain joins TRBV12-5 to TRBJ2-1, with 9 bases identical to TRBD1. V dropped 1 base and J dropped 5; count of bases not matched to a gene: 3. The CDR3 has 15 residues. Germline V lookup: CDR1 LGHNT, CDR2 FRNRAP. CDR3 DNA: TGTGCTAGTGGTTTGGGCGGGACAGGGAACAATGAGCAGTTCTTC. It yields the protein CASGLGGTGNNEQFF.

The chain has TRBV19 and TRBJ1-1; TRBD1 matches at 7 bases. The CDR3 spans 16 residues. CDR1 and CDR2 from the germline V gene are LNHDA and SQIVND (reference sequence). V lost 5 bases to trimming and J lost 0 bases; unmatched junction nucleotides: 9. For the CDR3, the DNA is TGTGCCAGTAGTCCCCGGACAGGAGTTTTGAACACTGAAGCTTTCTTT. Its protein is CASSPRTGVLNTEAFF. Full variable domain (outside the CDR3, taken from reference TRBV19 and TRBJ1-1): DGGITQSPKYLFRKEGQNVTLSCEQNLNHDAMYWYRQDPGQGLRLIYYSQIVNDFQKGDIAEGYSVSREKKESFPLTVTSAQKNPTAFYLCASSPRTGVLNTEAFFGQGTRLTVV.

In this sample, this clone turned up a few times. This CDR3 is CASSLATTVVEGTQYF. CDR3 nucleotide sequence: TGTGCCAGCAGCTTAGCGACCACCGTGGTGGAGGGCACGCAGTACTTC. V is TRBV7-8 and J is TRBJ2-7, with a possible D match to TRBD2 (6 bases). Trimming removed 0 bases from V and 9 bases from J, with 21 bases in between. Per the germline V gene, CDR1 is SGHVS and CDR2 is FQNEAQ. The CDR3 is 16 residues long.

The chain links TRBV9 to TRBJ2-3; perhaps TRBD2 as D (5 bases). Trimming stripped 7 bases from V and 4 bases from J, with 16 bases between. The CDR3 runs 14 residues. From germline, CDR1 is SGDLS and CDR2 YYNGEE. CDR3 sequence (DNA): TGTGCCAGCGGACCGAGGGAAGGCGCAGATACGCAGTATTTT. It specifies CASGPREGADTQYF. The full variable domain, in which reference TRBV9 and TRBJ2-3 provide the parts outside the CDR3, is DSGVTQTPKHLITATGQRVTLRCSPRSGDLSVYWYQQSLDQGLQFLIQYYNGEERAKGNILERFSAQQFPDLHSELNLSSLELGDSALYFCASGPREGADTQYFGPGTRLTVL.

This clone was detected only a few times. CDR3: CASSSKTSPTGELFF. CDR3 nucleotide sequence: TGTGCCAGCAGCTCGAAGACTAGCCCGACCGGGGAGCTGTTTTTT. This chain joins TRBV11-2 and TRBJ2-2, with TRBD2 matching 7 bases. CDR3 size: 15 residues. Germline lookup yields CDR1 SGHAT and CDR2 FQNNGV. With V trimmed by 4 bases and J by 5 bases, 7 bases remained unmatched.

The sample holds a few counts of this clone. V gene TRBV5-6 combines with J gene TRBJ2-3; no definite D call. Trimming shortened V by 0 bases and J by 4 bases, and 12 bases separated the two germline ends. From germline, CDR1 is SGHDT and CDR2 YYEEEE. The CDR3 loop spans 15 amino acids. CDR3 residues: CASSLVGEDPDTQYF. The CDR3, as DNA: TGTGCCAGCAGCTTGGTAGGAGAAGATCCAGATACGCAGTATTTT.

This chain uses TRBV7-2 with TRBJ1-1; 7 bases map to TRBD1. Germline lookup yields CDR1 SGHTA and CDR2 FQGNSA. V lost 5 bases, J lost 0 bases, and 6 bases stayed unmatched. The CDR3 is 15 amino acids. The CDR3, as DNA: TGTGCCAGCAGCATTTCCGACAGGGTGAACACTGAAGCTTTCTTT. This codes for CASSISDRVNTEAFF.

This clone was observed a handful of times. The rearrangement uses TRBV2 and TRBJ2-6; perhaps TRBD1 as D (6 bases). V was shortened by 9 bases and J by 4 bases, with 10 bases between the two germline ends. Germline CDR1 and CDR2: SNHLY and FYNNEI. CDR3 length: 13 residues. Written as DNA, the CDR3 is TGTGCCAGTAAGGGGGACGGGGCCAACGTCCTGACTTTC. As protein: CASKGDGANVLTF.

The J gene is TRBJ2-3, the V gene TRBV7-2; 7 nucleotides match TRBD2. The germline V gene encodes CDR1 SGHTA and CDR2 FQGNSA. V lost 5 bases and J lost 5; bases outside the gene matches: 10. This CDR3 comprises 15 residues. The CDR3 here is CASSQGGWGEDTQYF. The CDR3 coding sequence is TGTGCCAGCAGCCAGGGAGGGTGGGGGGAAGATACGCAGTATTTT.

The genes are TRBV7-8 and TRBJ2-1, with 11 bases aligning to TRBD2. V trimming: 7 bases; J trimming: 4 bases; junction bases outside the gene matches: 6. CDR1 is SGHVS, CDR2 FQNEAQ, per germline. CDR3 length: 15 residues. The CDR3 here is CASIETSGDYNEQFF. In nucleotides, the CDR3 is TGTGCCAGCATCGAGACTAGCGGGGATTACAATGAGCAGTTCTTC.

This clone was recorded many times. V is TRBV19 and J is TRBJ1-5; TRBD1 might be the D (6 bases). V was clipped by 7 bases and J by 7 bases, with 14 bases between them. This CDR3 region has 13 residues. From germline, CDR1 is LNHDA and CDR2 SQIVND (reference sequence). The CDR3 loop reads CASNPDSLQPQHF. The CDR3 DNA reads TGTGCCAGTAACCCGGACAGTTTACAGCCCCAGCATTTT.

The chain couples TRBV27 to TRBJ2-7, with TRBD1 matching over 10 bases. This CDR3 region has 15 residues. J gave up 4 bases and V 6 bases, and 9 bases lay outside the gene matches. Germline V gives CDR1 MNHEY, CDR2 SMNVEV (reference sequence). The CDR3 nucleotides are TGTGCCAGCAGAAGACTTCCGGGACAGGGGTACGAGCAGTACTTC. It yields the protein CASRRLPGQGYEQYF.